The clone carrying this T cell receptor beta chain was picked up one time. The data were obtained in a study of T cell responses to AZD1222 COVID-19 vaccine. Libraries were prepared by immunoSEQ multiplex PCR; TCRdb keeps only in-frame clonotypes and omits some of them. Here the sample spans 120,000 or so clones, approximately 90% being singletons. Trimming stripped 3 bases from V and 7 bases from J, with 10 bases between. The CDR3 runs 14 residues. Germline CDR1 and CDR2: SGHAT and FQNNGV. The specimen comprised peripheral blood, sampled on day 0 of AZD1222 vaccination. The genes are TRBV11-2 and TRBJ1-6; TRBD1 might be the D (6 bases). This clonotype was obtained from an adult in good health. The CDR3, as DNA: TGTGCCAGCAGCTTTGGTAGGGGGAATTCACCCCTCCACTTT. This codes for CASSFGRGNSPLHF.